A single T cell receptor beta chain is shown here with its context. Profiled with immunoSEQ multiplex PCR; TCRdb holds only in-frame clones, not every one. The sample contains tens of thousands of clones, almost 97% of which appear only once. This specimen comes from a study of cytomegalovirus exposure and HLA in healthy donors. V was pared by 5 bases and J by 0 bases, with 6 bases of the junction left unmatched. Per the germline V gene, CDR1 is SEHNR and CDR2 is FQNEAQ (reference sequence). The CDR3 has 15 residues. The TCR was taken from a man aged 18 to 30 in good health and CMV-seropositive. The chain is built from TRBV7-9 and TRBJ2-5, with TRBD1 matching over 7 bases. The sequencing sample was made of PBMCs. For the CDR3, the DNA is TGTGCCAGCAGCCACCGCAGGGGGTACCAAGAGACCCAGTACTTC. The encoded protein is CASSHRRGYQETQYF.